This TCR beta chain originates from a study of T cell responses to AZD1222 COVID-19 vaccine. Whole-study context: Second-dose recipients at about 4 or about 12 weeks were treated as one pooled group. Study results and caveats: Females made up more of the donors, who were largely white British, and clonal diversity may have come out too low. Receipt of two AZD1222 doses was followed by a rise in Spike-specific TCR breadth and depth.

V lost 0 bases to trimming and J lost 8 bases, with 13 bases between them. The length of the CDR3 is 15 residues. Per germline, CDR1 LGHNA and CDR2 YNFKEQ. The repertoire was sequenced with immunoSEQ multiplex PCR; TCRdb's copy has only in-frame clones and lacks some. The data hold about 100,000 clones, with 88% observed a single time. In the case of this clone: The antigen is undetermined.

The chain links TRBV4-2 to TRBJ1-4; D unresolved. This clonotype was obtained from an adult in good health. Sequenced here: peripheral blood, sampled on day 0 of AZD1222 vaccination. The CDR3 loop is CASSQDVALEEKLFF. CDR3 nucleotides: TGTGCCAGCAGCCAAGATGTGGCCTTAGAGGAAAAACTGTTTTTT.